What follows is one TCR beta chain and its context. Its target is not known. The sample originates from a study of T cell responses to AZD1222 COVID-19 vaccine. Study findings and constraints: Reportedly, nearly half of unique spike TCRs recognized epitopes outside B.1.351/B.1.1.7 mutations.

Trimming removed 3 bases at V and 2 bases at J, with 14 bases between. The V gene's germline CDR1 is MNHEY and CDR2 SMNVEV (reference sequence). The CDR3 covers 16 residues. Assay used: immunoSEQ multiplex PCR; TCRdb lists only in-frame clones, some missing. The table has some 120,000 clones, about 85% seen once. The chain is built from TRBV27 and TRBJ1-5; the D gene is possibly TRBD1 (5 bases). Source: peripheral blood, taken on day 0 of AZD1222 vaccination. The sequence came from an adult in good health. CDR3 DNA sequence: TGTGCCAGCAGTTTCGGTCGGAGAGGGGGCAATCAGCCCCAGCATTTT. Translating gives CASSFGRRGGNQPQHF.